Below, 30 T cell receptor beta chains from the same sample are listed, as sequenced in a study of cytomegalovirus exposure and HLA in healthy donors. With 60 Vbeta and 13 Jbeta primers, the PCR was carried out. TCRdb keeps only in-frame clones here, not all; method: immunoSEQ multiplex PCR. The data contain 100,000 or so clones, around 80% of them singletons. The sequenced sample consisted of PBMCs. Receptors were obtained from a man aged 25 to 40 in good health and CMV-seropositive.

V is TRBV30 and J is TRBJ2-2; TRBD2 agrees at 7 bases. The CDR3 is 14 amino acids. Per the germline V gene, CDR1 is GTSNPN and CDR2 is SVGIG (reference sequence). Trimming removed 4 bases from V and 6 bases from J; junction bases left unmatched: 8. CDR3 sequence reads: CAWTWTSASGELFF. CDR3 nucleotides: TGTGCCTGGACCTGGACTAGTGCGTCCGGGGAGCTGTTTTTT. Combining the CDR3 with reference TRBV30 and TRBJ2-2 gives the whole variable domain SQTIHQWPATLVQPVGSPLSLECTVEGTSNPNLYWYRQAAGRGLQLLFYSVGIGQISSEVPQNLSASRPQDRQFILSSKKLLLSDSGFYLCAWTWTSASGELFFGEGSRLTVL.

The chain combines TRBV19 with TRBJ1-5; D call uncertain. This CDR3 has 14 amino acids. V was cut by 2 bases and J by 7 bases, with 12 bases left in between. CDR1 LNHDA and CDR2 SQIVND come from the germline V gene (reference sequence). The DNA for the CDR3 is TGTGCCAGTAGTATAATTGAGGGCGGACAGCCCCAGCATTTT. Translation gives CASSIIEGGQPQHF.

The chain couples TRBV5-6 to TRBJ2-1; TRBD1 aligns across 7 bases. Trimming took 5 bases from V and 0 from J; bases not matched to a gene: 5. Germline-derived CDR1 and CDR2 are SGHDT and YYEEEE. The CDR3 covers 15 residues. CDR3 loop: CASSPDRTSYNEQFF. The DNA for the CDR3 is TGTGCCAGCAGTCCGGACAGGACCTCCTACAATGAGCAGTTCTTC.

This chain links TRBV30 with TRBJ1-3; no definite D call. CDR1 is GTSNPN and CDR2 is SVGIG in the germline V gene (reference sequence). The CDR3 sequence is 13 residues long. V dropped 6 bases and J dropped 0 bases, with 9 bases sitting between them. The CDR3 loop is CACDTSSGNTIYF. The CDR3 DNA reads TGTGCCTGTGACACGTCCTCTGGAAACACCATATATTTT.

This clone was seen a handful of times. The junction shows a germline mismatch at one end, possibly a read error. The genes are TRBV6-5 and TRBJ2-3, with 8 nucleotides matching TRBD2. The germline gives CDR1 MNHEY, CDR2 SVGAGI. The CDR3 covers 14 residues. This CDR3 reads CASSYYSSGDTQYF. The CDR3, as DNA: TGTGCCAGCAGCTACTACTCTAGCGGGGATACGCAGTATTTT.

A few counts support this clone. CDR3 amino acids: CSVEYTVLNTEAFF. CDR3 in DNA: TGCAGCGTTGAGTACACAGTCCTGAACACTGAAGCTTTCTTT. The chain employs TRBV29-1 and TRBJ1-1; no firm D call. The CDR3 is made up of 14 amino acids. Trimming pared 3 bases from V and 0 bases from J, leaving 11 bases between. From germline, CDR1 is SQVTM and CDR2 ANQGSEA.

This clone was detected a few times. The chain's CDR3 is CASTGQGQRVLYGYTF. The CDR3, as DNA: TGTGCCAGCACCGGACAGGGGCAAAGGGTTCTCTATGGCTACACCTTC. V usage is TRBV2 and J usage is TRBJ1-2, with TRBD1 identical over 9 bases. Germline values: CDR1 SNHLY, CDR2 FYNNEI. This CDR3 spans 16 amino acids. Unmatched junction bases numbered 13, after V lost 7 bases and J lost 4 bases.

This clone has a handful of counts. CDR3 coding DNA: TGTGCCAGCAGCTTAGGAGTGGAGCAAGCTAACTATGGCTACACCTTC. Translating gives CASSLGVEQANYGYTF. The V call is TRBV7-2, the J call TRBJ1-2; no clear D gene. Germline assignment: CDR1 SGHTA and CDR2 FQGNSA. There are 16 residues in the CDR3. V lost 1 base and J 0 bases, leaving 12 bases between the germline ends.

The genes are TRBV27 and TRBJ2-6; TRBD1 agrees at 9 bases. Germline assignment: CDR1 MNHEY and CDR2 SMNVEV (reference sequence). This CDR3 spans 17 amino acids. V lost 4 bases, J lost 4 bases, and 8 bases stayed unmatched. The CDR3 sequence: CASSSGTGRSGANVLTF. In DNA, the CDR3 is TGTGCCAGCAGTTCCGGGACAGGGCGGTCAGGGGCCAACGTCCTGACTTTC.

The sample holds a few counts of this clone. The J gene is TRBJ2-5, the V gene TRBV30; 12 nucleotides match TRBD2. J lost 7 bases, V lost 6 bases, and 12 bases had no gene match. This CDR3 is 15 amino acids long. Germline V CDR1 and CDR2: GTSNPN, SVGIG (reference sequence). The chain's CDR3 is CACSKLAGGAGTQYF. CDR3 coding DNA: TGTGCCTGCAGCAAACTAGCGGGGGGTGCAGGGACCCAGTACTTC.

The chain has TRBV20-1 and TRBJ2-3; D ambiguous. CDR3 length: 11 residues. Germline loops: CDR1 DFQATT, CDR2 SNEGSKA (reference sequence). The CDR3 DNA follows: TGCTCCGCCGAGGGCACAGATACGCAGTATTTT. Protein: CSAEGTDTQYF.

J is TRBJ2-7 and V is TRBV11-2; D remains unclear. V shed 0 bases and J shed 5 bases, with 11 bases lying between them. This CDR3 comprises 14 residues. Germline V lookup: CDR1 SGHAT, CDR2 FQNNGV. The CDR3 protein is CASSLENSFHEQYF. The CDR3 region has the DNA TGTGCCAGCAGCTTAGAAAATAGCTTCCACGAGCAGTACTTC.

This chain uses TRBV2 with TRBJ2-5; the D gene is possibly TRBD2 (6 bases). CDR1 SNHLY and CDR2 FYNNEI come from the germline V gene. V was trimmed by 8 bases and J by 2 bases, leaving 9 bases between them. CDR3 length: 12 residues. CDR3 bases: TGTGCCAGCTCCCTAGCGCAAGAGACCCAGTACTTC. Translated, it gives CASSLAQETQYF. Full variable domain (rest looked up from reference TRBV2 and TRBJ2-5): EPEVTQTPSHQVTQMGQEVILRCVPISNHLYFYWYRQILGQKVEFLVSFYNNEISEKSEIFDDQFSVERPDGSNFTLKIRSTKLEDSAMYFCASSLAQETQYFGPGTRLLVL.

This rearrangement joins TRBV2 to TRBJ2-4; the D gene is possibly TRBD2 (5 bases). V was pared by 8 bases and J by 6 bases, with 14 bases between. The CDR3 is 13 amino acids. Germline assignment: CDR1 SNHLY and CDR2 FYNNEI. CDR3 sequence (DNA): TGTGCCAGCGGACTGGATCGGCGAAACATTCAGTACTTC. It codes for CASGLDRRNIQYF.

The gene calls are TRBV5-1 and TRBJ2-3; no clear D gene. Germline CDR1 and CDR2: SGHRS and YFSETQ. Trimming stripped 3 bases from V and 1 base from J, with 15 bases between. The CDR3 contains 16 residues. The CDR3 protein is CASSSGLSRRTDTQYF. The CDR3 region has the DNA TGCGCCAGCAGCTCTGGGCTGTCACGTCGCACAGATACGCAGTATTTT.

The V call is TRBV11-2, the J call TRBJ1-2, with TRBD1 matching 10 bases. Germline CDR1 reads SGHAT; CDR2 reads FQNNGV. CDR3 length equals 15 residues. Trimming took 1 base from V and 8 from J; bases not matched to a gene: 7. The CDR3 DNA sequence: TGTGCCAGCAGCTTAGGGGACAGGGGTGCAGGGGGCTACACCTTC. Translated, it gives CASSLGDRGAGGYTF.

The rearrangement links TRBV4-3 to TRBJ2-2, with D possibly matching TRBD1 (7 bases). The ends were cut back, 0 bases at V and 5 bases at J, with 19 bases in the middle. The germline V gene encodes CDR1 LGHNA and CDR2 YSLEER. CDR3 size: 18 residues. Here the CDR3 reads CASSQESVNRGGTGELFF. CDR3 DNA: TGCGCCAGCAGCCAAGAATCCGTCAACAGGGGAGGAACCGGGGAGCTGTTTTTT.

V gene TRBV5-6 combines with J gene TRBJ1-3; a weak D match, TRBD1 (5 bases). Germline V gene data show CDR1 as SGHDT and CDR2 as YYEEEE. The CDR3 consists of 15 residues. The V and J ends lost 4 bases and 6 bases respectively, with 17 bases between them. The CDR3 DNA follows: TGTGCCAGCAGCCCGATCCGGGGGACCGAAAACACCATATATTTT. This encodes CASSPIRGTENTIYF.

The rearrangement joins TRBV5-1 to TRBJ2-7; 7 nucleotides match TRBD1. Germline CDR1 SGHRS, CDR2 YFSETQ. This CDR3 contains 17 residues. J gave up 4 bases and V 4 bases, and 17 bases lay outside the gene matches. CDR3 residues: CASSLWQRQGSYYEQYF. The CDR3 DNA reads TGCGCCAGCAGCCTTTGGCAACGACAGGGCTCCTATTACGAGCAGTACTTC.

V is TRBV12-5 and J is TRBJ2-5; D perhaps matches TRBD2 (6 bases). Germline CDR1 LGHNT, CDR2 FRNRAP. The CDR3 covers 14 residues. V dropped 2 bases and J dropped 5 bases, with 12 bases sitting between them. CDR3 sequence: CASGLKVEGETQYF. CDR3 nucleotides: TGTGCTAGTGGTTTGAAGGTGGAGGGGGAGACCCAGTACTTC.

CDR3 sequence (DNA): TGTGCCAGCAGCTTGGGGCCGTATAATGAAAAACTGTTTTTT. Translating gives CASSLGPYNEKLFF. The chain uses TRBV5-8 and TRBJ1-4; D ambiguous. CDR3 length: 14 residues. V shed 0 bases and J shed 4 bases, with 7 bases lying between them. CDR1 SGHTS and CDR2 YDEGEE come from the germline V gene.

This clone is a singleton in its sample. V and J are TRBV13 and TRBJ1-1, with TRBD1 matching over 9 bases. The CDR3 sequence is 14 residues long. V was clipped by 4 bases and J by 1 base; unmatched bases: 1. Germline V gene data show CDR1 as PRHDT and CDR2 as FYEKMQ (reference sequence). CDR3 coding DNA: TGTGCCAGCAGCTGGGGACAGGGGAACACTGAAGCTTTCTTT. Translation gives CASSWGQGNTEAFF.

DNA of the CDR3: TGTGCCTGGAGTGGGGGAGTCAATCAGCCCCAGCATTTT. Its protein product is CAWSGGVNQPQHF. V gene TRBV30 combines with J gene TRBJ1-5; D is unresolved. The V end lost 1 base, the J end lost 3 bases, and 7 bases lay between the germline ends. There are 13 residues in the CDR3. Per the germline V gene, CDR1 is GTSNPN and CDR2 is SVGIG (reference sequence).

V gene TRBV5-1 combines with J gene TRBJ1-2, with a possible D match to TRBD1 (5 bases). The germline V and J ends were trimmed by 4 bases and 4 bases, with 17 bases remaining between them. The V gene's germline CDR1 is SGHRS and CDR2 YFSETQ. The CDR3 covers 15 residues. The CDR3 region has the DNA TGCGCCAGCAGCGCGGCCCAATGGGGGGGCTATGGCTACACCTTC. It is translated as CASSAAQWGGYGYTF.

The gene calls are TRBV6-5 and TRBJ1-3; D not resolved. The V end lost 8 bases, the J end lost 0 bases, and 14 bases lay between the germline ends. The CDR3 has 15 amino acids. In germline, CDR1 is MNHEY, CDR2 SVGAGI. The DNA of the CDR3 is TGTGCCAGCTGCCTCGGGTTGGGCTCTGGAAACACCATATATTTT. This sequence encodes CASCLGLGSGNTIYF.

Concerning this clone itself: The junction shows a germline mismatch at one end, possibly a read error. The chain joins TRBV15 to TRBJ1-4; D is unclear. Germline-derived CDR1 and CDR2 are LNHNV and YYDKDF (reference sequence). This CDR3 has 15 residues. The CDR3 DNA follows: TGTGCCACCAGCCCTGACGGGTTAACTACTGAAAAACTGTTTTTT. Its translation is CATSPDGLTTEKLFF.

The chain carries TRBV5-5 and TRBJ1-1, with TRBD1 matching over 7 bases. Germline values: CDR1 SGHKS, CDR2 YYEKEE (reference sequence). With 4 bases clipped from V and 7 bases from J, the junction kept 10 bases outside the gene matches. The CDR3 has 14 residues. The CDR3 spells CASSDPPGQLEAFF. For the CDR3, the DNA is TGTGCCAGCAGCGACCCTCCGGGACAGCTTGAAGCTTTCTTT.

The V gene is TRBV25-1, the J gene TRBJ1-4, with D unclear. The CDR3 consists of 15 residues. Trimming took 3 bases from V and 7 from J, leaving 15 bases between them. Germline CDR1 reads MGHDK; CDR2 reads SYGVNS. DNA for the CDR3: TGTGCCAGCAGTGACGATGAGGGTTCGCGTGAAAAACTGTTTTTT. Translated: CASSDDEGSREKLFF.

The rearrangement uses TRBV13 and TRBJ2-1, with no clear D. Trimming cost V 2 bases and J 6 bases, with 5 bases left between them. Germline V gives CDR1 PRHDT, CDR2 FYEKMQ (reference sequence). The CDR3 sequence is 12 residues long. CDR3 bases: TGTGCCAGCAGCTTACGAGGCAATGAGCAGTTCTTC. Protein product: CASSLRGNEQFF.

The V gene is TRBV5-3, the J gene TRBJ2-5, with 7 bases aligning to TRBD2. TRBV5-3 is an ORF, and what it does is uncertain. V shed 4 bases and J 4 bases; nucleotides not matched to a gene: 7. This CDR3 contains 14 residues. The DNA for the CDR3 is TGTGCCAGAAGCACTCCGGGACTAAGAGAGACCCAGTACTTC. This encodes CARSTPGLRETQYF.